These 28 T cell receptor beta chains were sequenced from one sample in a study of regulatory T cells in long-lasting Graves disease. Specified time point: newly diagnosed GD, antithyroid drugs for less than 3 months. The TCR library was prepared using RNA isolated from PBMCs. Arm-PCR with iRepertoire HTBI primers amplified the CDR3 regions for these TCR beta libraries. TCRdb re-derived calls from the multiplex PCR reads in MiXCR, one entry per CDR3 protein. Here the sample spans roughly 400,000 distinct CDR3 sequences, roughly 15% being singletons. These data were also filed under a second study, of T cells in Graves' hyperthyroidism and ophthalmopathy.

The starting material was peripheral blood mononuclear cells (PBMCs), obtained at new diagnosis, from a patient treated with antithyroid drugs. Every receptor here comes from a woman aged 18-35 years with Graves disease.

The chain joins TRBV18 to TRBJ1-4, with D possibly TRBD1 on 5 matching bases. Trimming pared 3 bases from V and 8 bases from J, leaving 13 bases between. CDR3 length equals 14 residues. CDR1 and CDR2 from the germline V gene are KGHSH and LQKENI. The chain's CDR3 is CASSPTTESEKLFF. The CDR3 DNA reads TGTGCCAGCTCACCTACGACAGAGTCCGAAAAACTGTTTTTT.

This clonotype was seen ten or more times. V is TRBV30 and J is TRBJ2-3, with unresolved D. CDR1 and CDR2 from the germline V gene are GTSNPN and SVGIG (reference sequence). The CDR3 runs 12 residues. V lost 0 bases and J 4 bases, leaving 5 bases between the germline ends. The CDR3 loop reads CAWSVRADTQYF. The CDR3 DNA sequence: TGTGCCTGGAGTGTAAGAGCAGATACGCAGTATTTT.

The chain recombines TRBV7-3 with TRBJ2-3, with D hard to call. The V gene's germline CDR1 is SGHTA and CDR2 FQGTGA. The CDR3 is made up of 17 amino acids. Trimming removed 0 bases at V and 2 bases at J, with 15 bases between. CDR3 residues: CASSLTSPNTYTDTQYF. CDR3 coding DNA: TGTGCCAGCAGCTTAACGTCACCTAATACCTACACAGATACGCAGTATTTT.

This clonotype was seen at least ten times. V is TRBV11-1 and J is TRBJ1-1; D possibly corresponds to TRBD1 (5 bases). This CDR3 region has 15 residues. The germline gives CDR1 SGHAT, CDR2 FQDESV (reference sequence). V shed 7 bases and J shed 0 bases, with 15 bases lying between them. In nucleotides, the CDR3 is TGTGCCAGCACCACCCTAGACAGATTGAACACTGAAGCTTTCTTT. Protein: CASTTLDRLNTEAFF.

The table lists this clonotype with many counts. The chain recombines TRBV29-1 with TRBJ2-7; D gene unclear. Germline V gene data show CDR1 as SQVTM and CDR2 as ANQGSEA. This CDR3 has 13 amino acids. V lost 1 base and J 6 bases, leaving 13 bases between the germline ends. CDR3 DNA sequence: TGCAGCGTTGAAGCCCCGGCTAGTCGCGAGCAGTACTTC. Residues: CSVEAPASREQYF.

V and J are TRBV12-3 or TRBV12-4 and TRBJ2-2; 7 nucleotides match TRBD2. The CDR3 has 14 amino acids. The V and J ends lost 4 bases and 8 bases, in that order; junction bases with no gene match: 7. The CDR3 bases are TGTGCCAGCAGTTGGACTAGGCGGGTAGGGGAGCTGTTTTTT. It translates to CASSWTRRVGELFF.

V is TRBV11-3 and J is TRBJ2-1; the match to TRBD2 covers 11 bases. CDR1 and CDR2 from the germline V gene are SGHNT and YENEEA. With V trimmed by 4 bases and J by 5 bases, 10 bases remained unmatched. The length of the CDR3 is 17 residues. The CDR3 spells CASSSSGLAGGDNEQFF. In DNA, the CDR3 is TGTGCCAGCAGCTCATCCGGGCTAGCGGGAGGCGACAATGAGCAGTTCTTC.

This clonotype appeared many times. The chain employs TRBV7-9 and TRBJ1-1; no definite D call. V gave up 5 bases and J gave up 0 bases, with 7 bases separating them. The CDR3 loop spans 13 amino acids. Germline-derived CDR1 and CDR2 are SEHNR and FQNEAQ (reference sequence). In nucleotides, the CDR3 is TGTGCCAGCAGCCGCATACTGAACACTGAAGCTTTCTTT. Residues: CASSRILNTEAFF.

The V call is TRBV4-3, the J call TRBJ2-7; D is unclear. The V gene lost 0 bases and the J gene lost 2 bases, with 11 bases spanning the gap. This CDR3 is built from 15 residues. The germline CDR1 and CDR2 sequences are LGHNA and YSLEER. For the CDR3, the DNA is TGCGCCAGCAGCCAAGACCTGGGCAAAACCTACGAGCAGTACTTC. As protein: CASSQDLGKTYEQYF.

The genes are TRBV11-2 and TRBJ2-1; TRBD2 might be the D (6 bases). The germline gives CDR1 SGHAT, CDR2 FQNNGV. V was clipped by 0 bases and J by 2 bases, with 14 bases between them. The CDR3 loop spans 17 amino acids. CDR3 sequence: CASSLEPISGAYNEQFF. The DNA for the CDR3 is TGTGCCAGCAGCTTAGAGCCCATTAGCGGAGCCTACAATGAGCAGTTCTTC.

This clonotype has more than one count but fewer than ten. The V gene is TRBV6-1, the J gene TRBJ1-5; D remains ambiguous. V was clipped by 9 bases and J by 11 bases, with 17 bases between them. Germline lookup yields CDR1 MNHNS and CDR2 SASEGT. This CDR3 contains 12 residues. The DNA for the CDR3 is TGTGCCAGTCGTAAAGGGATCGGTTCCCAGCATTTT. Protein: CASRKGIGSQHF.

This clonotype was found many times. The chain carries TRBV15 and TRBJ1-1; the D gene is possibly TRBD1 (6 bases). The germline CDR1 and CDR2 sequences are LNHNV and YYDKDF (reference sequence). The V gene lost 0 bases and the J gene lost 1 base, with 18 bases spanning the gap. The CDR3 is 18 amino acids. CDR3 sequence (DNA): TGTGCCACCAGCAGAGATCTGGGGGGCCTGAGAGGGAACACTGAAGCTTTCTTT. Amino acids: CATSRDLGGLRGNTEAFF.

The table lists this clonotype with many counts. The chain carries TRBV7-2 and TRBJ2-1; TRBD2 matches at 12 bases. The ends lost 5 bases at V and 7 bases at J; junction bases unmatched: 6. CDR1 and CDR2 from the germline V gene are SGHTA and FQGNSA. This CDR3 is built from 15 residues. CDR3 in amino acids: CASSQTSGRVNEQFF. DNA for the CDR3: TGTGCCAGCAGCCAGACTAGCGGGAGAGTGAATGAGCAGTTCTTC.

This clonotype was seen repeatedly, ten times or more. The chain recombines TRBV12-3 or TRBV12-4 with TRBJ1-1; maybe TRBD1 (5 bases). The CDR3 covers 17 residues. The germline V and J ends were trimmed by 1 base and 1 base, with 16 bases remaining between them. The CDR3 nucleotides read TGTGCCAGCAGTTTAGGGGGCAGCCGGCAATCGAACACTGAAGCTTTCTTT. This codes for CASSLGGSRQSNTEAFF.

Many counts were recorded for this clonotype. J is TRBJ1-1 and V is TRBV20-1; 8 bases are a match to TRBD1. With 3 bases clipped from V and 4 bases from J, the junction kept 10 bases outside the gene matches. The CDR3 spans 15 residues. Germline values: CDR1 DFQATT, CDR2 SNEGSKA (reference sequence). The CDR3: CSASHQGAGITEAFF. CDR3 DNA: TGCAGTGCTAGTCACCAGGGGGCCGGGATCACTGAAGCTTTCTTT.

The chain carries TRBV20-1 and TRBJ1-2, with 8 bases matching TRBD1. This CDR3 has 14 residues. The germline CDR1 and CDR2 sequences are DFQATT and SNEGSKA (reference sequence). V lost 1 base to trimming and J lost 8 bases; unmatched junction nucleotides: 9. Here the CDR3 DNA reads TGCAGTGCTAGAGTCGTGGGGGCAGGGGGCGGCTACACCTTC. This gives the protein CSARVVGAGGGYTF.

This clonotype was counted at least ten times. The chain is built from TRBV28 and TRBJ1-5, with no clear D. CDR1 and CDR2 from the germline V gene are MDHEN and SYDVKM. This CDR3 spans 14 amino acids. V was cut by 3 bases and J by 5 bases, with 11 bases left in between. In nucleotides, the CDR3 is TGTGCCAGCAGTTTTCGGGTCACGGATCAGCCCCAGCATTTT. It yields the protein CASSFRVTDQPQHF.

This clonotype has only a few counts. The genes are TRBV5-1 and TRBJ2-1; 12 nucleotides line up with TRBD2. V trimming: 4 bases; J trimming: 8 bases; junction bases outside the gene matches: 10. Germline assignment: CDR1 SGHRS and CDR2 YFSETQ. This CDR3 region has 16 residues. Here the CDR3 DNA reads TGCGCCAGCAGCCCCCAGGCGGGACTAGCGGGCGATGAGCAGTTCTTC. Translated, it gives CASSPQAGLAGDEQFF.

This clonotype was detected many times. The CDR3 nucleotides read TGTGCCAGCAGGAAGTGGGGGACAGGTTCAGATACGCAGTATTTT. It yields the protein CASRKWGTGSDTQYF. V gene TRBV6-1 combines with J gene TRBJ2-3, with TRBD1 matching over 8 bases. The ends lost 6 bases at V and 4 bases at J; junction bases unmatched: 9. Germline assignment: CDR1 MNHNS and CDR2 SASEGT. CDR3 length: 15 amino acids.

Ten or more counts support this clonotype. The genes are TRBV28 and TRBJ2-1; D tentatively reads TRBD1 or TRBD2 (6 bases each). The CDR3 loop spans 16 amino acids. V lost 6 bases and J 5 bases, leaving 20 bases between the germline ends. Germline CDR1 reads MDHEN; CDR2 reads SYDVKM. CDR3 coding DNA: TGTGCCAGCAGCCGCCCGGGGGCCGGGATGGACAATGAGCAGTTCTTC. It codes for CASSRPGAGMDNEQFF.

This clonotype appeared a few times. A junction end diverges from the germline sequence, so it may reflect a read error. The chain carries TRBV4-1 and TRBJ1-4; a possible D gene is TRBD1 (6 bases). The CDR3 consists of 15 residues. Germline CDR1 is MGHRA and CDR2 is YSYEKL. The CDR3: CASRQAGGTHEKLFF. CDR3 DNA: TGCGCCAGCAGGCAAGCGGGAGGGACACATGAAAAACTGTTTTTT.

In this sample, this clonotype turned up many times. V and J are TRBV19 and TRBJ2-7; 9 positions match TRBD2. CDR1 LNHDA and CDR2 SQIVND come from the germline V gene (reference sequence). This CDR3 contains 16 residues. V trimming: 6 bases; J trimming: 3 bases; junction bases outside the gene matches: 12. The CDR3 loop reads CASSTSATSGYYEQYF. DNA for the CDR3: TGTGCCAGTAGCACTTCAGCGACTAGCGGTTACTACGAGCAGTACTTC. The full variable domain, rest sourced from reference TRBV19 and TRBJ2-7, is DGGITQSPKYLFRKEGQNVTLSCEQNLNHDAMYWYRQDPGQGLRLIYYSQIVNDFQKGDIAEGYSVSREKKESFPLTVTSAQKNPTAFYLCASSTSATSGYYEQYFGPGTRLTVT.

The V call is TRBV20-1, the J call TRBJ2-2; 11 nucleotides align to TRBD2. CDR3 length: 16 residues. V lost 1 base to trimming and J lost 1 base; unmatched junction nucleotides: 2. Germline V CDR1 and CDR2: DFQATT, SNEGSKA (reference sequence). CDR3 amino acids: CSARGGTSGNTGELFF. The CDR3 region has the DNA TGCAGTGCTAGAGGGGGGACTAGCGGGAACACCGGGGAGCTGTTTTTT.

This clonotype was observed many times. The chain couples TRBV2 to TRBJ2-7, with 8 positions matching TRBD1. The CDR3 has 13 residues. In germline, CDR1 is SNHLY, CDR2 FYNNEI. The trim removed 6 bases at V and 3 bases at J, leaving 4 bases unmatched. The CDR3, as DNA: TGTGCCAGCAGCGCGGGACAGGTCTACGAGCAGTACTTC. It encodes CASSAGQVYEQYF.

This clonotype was recorded only once. The chain employs TRBV6-5 and TRBJ2-3; TRBD2 agrees at 8 bases. This CDR3 spans 16 amino acids. The germline CDR1 and CDR2 sequences are MNHEY and SVGAGI. Trimming at V came to 2 bases and at J to 1 base, leaving 5 bases not matched to a gene. CDR3 nucleotides: TGTGCCAGCAGTTACCGGGGGGGGTCGGGCACAGATACGCAGTATTTT. Its protein is CASSYRGGSGTDTQYF.

The chain is built from TRBV30 and TRBJ2-2; D unclear. This CDR3 contains 11 residues. V dropped 2 bases and J dropped 8 bases, with 6 bases sitting between them. Looked up from germline, CDR1 is GTSNPN and CDR2 is SVGIG (reference sequence). CDR3 residues: CAWSFSGELFF. CDR3 in DNA: TGTGCCTGGAGTTTCTCTGGGGAGCTGTTTTTT.

The chain combines TRBV10-3 with TRBJ2-3, with TRBD1 matching 12 bases. Germline CDR1 ENHRY, CDR2 SYGVKD. This CDR3 region has 14 residues. V lost 10 bases, J lost 4 bases, and 6 bases stayed unmatched. The CDR3 here is CATAGTGGADTQYF. CDR3 DNA sequence: TGTGCCACCGCCGGGACAGGGGGCGCAGATACGCAGTATTTT.

This clonotype was observed at least ten times. The chain has TRBV28 and TRBJ1-5; maybe TRBD1 (5 bases). CDR3 length: 15 residues. Between the trimmed V and J ends, which lost 3 bases and 3 bases, there was a span of 12 bases. The germline V gene has CDR1 MDHEN and CDR2 SYDVKM. CDR3: CASSFWQGLNQPQHF. Here the CDR3 DNA reads TGTGCCAGCAGTTTCTGGCAGGGCCTCAATCAGCCCCAGCATTTT. The full variable domain, rest sourced from reference TRBV28 and TRBJ1-5, is DVKVTQSSRYLVKRTGEKVFLECVQDMDHENMFWYRQDPGLGLRLIYFSYDVKMKEKGDIPEGYSVSREKKERFSLILESASTNQTSMYLCASSFWQGLNQPQHFGDGTRLSIL.